A single T cell receptor (beta chain) is shown here with its context. Its antigen is currently not known. No per-base quality is available; no much larger clone lies one base away. Receptors were amplified or captured by the immunoSEQ multiplex PCR assay. In TCRdb, the immuneACCESS table is reduced to in-frame sequences with V and J assigned. These tables do not hold every clone; where another copy was compared, an unresolved V gene accounts for under half, and the others remain unexplained. Within this sample are 95,000 to 100,000 clones, with more than 90% of them counted one time only. Around 3% of the sample is held by the ten biggest clonotypes. This specimen belongs to a study of T cell changes during pregnancy in multiple sclerosis (dated by TCRdb to between 2019 and 2020). Study-wide context: The study looked at changes in the T cell repertoire across pregnancy in women with multiple sclerosis.

Counted from cysteine to phenylalanine, this CDR3 has 12 amino acids. The CDR3 DNA has 36 bases and is translated from base 1. V has 4 bases trimmed and J has 9 bases trimmed; junction bases matching no gene number 5. CDR1 SEHNR and CDR2 FQNEAQ are derived from the germline V gene (reference sequence). Material: peripheral blood, obtained in the second trimester of pregnancy. This TCR was recovered from a female donor with multiple sclerosis, enrolled in a pregnancy study. The chain was built from TRBV7-9 and TRBJ1-1; 7 bases in between match TRBD1. The nucleotide sequence reads as follows: TGTGCCAGCAGCTCTGACAGGGCGAAAGCTTTCTTT. Its protein is CASSSDRAKAFF. Reference TRBV7-9 and TRBJ1-1 genes cover what lies past the CDR3, so the full variable domain is DTGVSQNPRHKITKRGQNVTFRCDPISEHNRLYWYRQTLGQGPEFLTYFQNEAQLEKSRLLSDRFSAERPKGSFSTLEIQRTEQGDSAMYLCASSSDRAKAFFGQGTRLTVV.